This T cell receptor (beta chain) was obtained from a study of cytomegalovirus exposure and HLA in healthy donors. The PCR ran on 60 Vbeta and 13 Jbeta primers. Assay used: immunoSEQ multiplex PCR; TCRdb lists only in-frame clones, some missing. The table has 110,000 to 150,000 clones, over 75% seen once. Whole-study findings and limits: In most subjects, TCR beta sequences reportedly gave accurate predictions of HLA-A and HLA-B alleles. Follow-up analysis seemed to connect common viral pathogens with several of the most significant clusters identified. The study dropped some indistinguishable V segments, TRBV6-2 and TRBV6-3 among them. The majority of CMV-associated TCR beta chains were reported as apparently HLA-restricted in a later analysis.

The V gene's germline CDR1 is LNHDA and CDR2 SQIVND (reference sequence). The CDR3 contains 13 residues. V was pared by 1 base and J by 5 bases, with 5 bases between. As for this clone: Its antigen is not known.

The receptor's source is a female donor in good health and CMV-seronegative. The genes are TRBV19 and TRBJ2-2, with D unresolved. Sequenced sample: PBMCs. CDR3 protein: CASSIGTTGELFF. The DNA for the CDR3 is TGTGCCAGTAGTATAGGTACAACCGGGGAGCTGTTTTTT.